This TCR beta chain originates from a study of T cell responses to AZD1222 COVID-19 vaccine (dated by TCRdb to the early 2020s). Notes on the research overall: AZD1222 recipients with second doses at about 4 weeks or about 12 weeks were pooled, because spike-specific TCR depth and breadth did not differ between schedules. A total of 233 trial participants underwent TCR sequencing, of whom 207 had received two doses of AZD1222 and 26 had received two doses of the MenACWY control vaccine. Trial participants were enrolled into age subgroups of 18-55, 56-69 and 70-plus years, which contained around 150, 28 and 57 TCR-sequenced participants, respectively.

The CDR3 regions of human TCRbeta chains were analyzed by immunosequencing. Concerning the study's data processing: TCRs in the repertoires were matched against a reference library of SARS-CoV-2-specific TCRs that had been generated with the MIRA antigen-specificity platform. Breadth meant the fraction of unique TCRs that were SARS-CoV-2-associated, whereas depth meant the fraction of total T cells that were SARS-CoV-2-associated. Each spike-specific TCR was assigned to its reactive spike region and to a CD4 or CD8 class using the MIRA data. Log10-transformed breadth and depth values were compared by one-way ANOVA with Sidak's multiple comparisons tests. TCRdb retrieved this table from immuneACCESS and kept in-frame rearrangements only. Not all clones are present; in checked studies, unresolved V genes account for under half, and no reason is known for the remainder. Clone size and V and J calls were adopted from that table, with D and trimming inferred from the DNA. Recorded for this sample are 120,000 to 150,000 clones; roughly 91% of them occurred a single time. The top ten clonotypes cover approximately 2% of the sample.

The paper's findings and limits, for the study overall: Reportedly, almost half of the unique spike-specific TCRs recognized epitopes lying outside the regions that are mutated in the B.1.351 and B.1.1.7 variants. Most participants were white British and females outnumbered males, and the authors suggested that clonal diversity may have been underestimated. After two AZD1222 doses, both the breadth and the depth of spike-specific TCRs were significantly higher than at day 0 and than in MenACWY recipients. The 56-69-year group was small, and its depth increase did not reach significance, likely because of low power. The vaccine-associated CD4 TCRs covered the entire spike protein, and the dominant responses fell in regions 160-218 and 743-854. Because no day 14 peak-response samples were available, the repertoires could be characterized only after the peak T cell response. Conclusions about previously exposed vaccinees are limited, since just 5 to 7 AZD1222 recipients were seropositive for SARS-CoV-2 at baseline.

As concerns this clone: The antigen it binds to is not known. No base quality information exists; no much larger clone differs at one position.

CDR1 is given as MNHNY and CDR2 as SVGAGI, both from the germline V gene (reference sequence). There are 13 amino acids in the CDR3, from cysteine to phenylalanine inclusive. The kept DNA is CDR3 alone, 39 bases in frame from the first base. Between the V and J ends, shortened by 10 bases and 5 bases respectively, the junction contains 18 bases. The time point tag for this specimen amounts to: baseline before first vaccination. Vaccinee samples came from UK trials COV001 and COV002, including a single-blind randomized controlled phase 2/3 trial of AZD1222 (ChAdOx1 nCoV-19) in healthy adults. Trial participant PBMC samples were collected at day 0 and day 28 after the second dose for TCRbeta chain sequencing.

Sequencing was performed on peripheral blood, taken on day 0 of AZD1222 vaccination. This receptor was obtained from an adult in good health. The rearrangement joined TRBV6-6 to TRBJ2-7; perhaps TRBD1 is the D gene, with 6 bases matching. This receptor carries the CDR3 CAIRGHPADEQYF. The DNA sequence follows: TGTGCCATCAGGGGACATCCGGCCGACGAGCAGTACTTC.